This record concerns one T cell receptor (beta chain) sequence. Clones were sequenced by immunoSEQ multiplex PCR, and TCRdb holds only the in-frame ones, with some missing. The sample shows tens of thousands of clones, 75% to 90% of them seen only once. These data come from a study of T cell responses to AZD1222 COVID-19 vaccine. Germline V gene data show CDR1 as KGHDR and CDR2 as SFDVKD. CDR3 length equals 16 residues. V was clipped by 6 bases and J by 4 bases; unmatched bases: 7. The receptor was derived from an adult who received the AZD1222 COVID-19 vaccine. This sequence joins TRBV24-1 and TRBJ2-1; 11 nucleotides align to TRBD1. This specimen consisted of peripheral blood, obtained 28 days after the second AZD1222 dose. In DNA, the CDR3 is TGTGCCACCAGTAGGGCCGGGACAGGGGGGTACAATGAGCAGTTCTTC. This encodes CATSRAGTGGYNEQFF.